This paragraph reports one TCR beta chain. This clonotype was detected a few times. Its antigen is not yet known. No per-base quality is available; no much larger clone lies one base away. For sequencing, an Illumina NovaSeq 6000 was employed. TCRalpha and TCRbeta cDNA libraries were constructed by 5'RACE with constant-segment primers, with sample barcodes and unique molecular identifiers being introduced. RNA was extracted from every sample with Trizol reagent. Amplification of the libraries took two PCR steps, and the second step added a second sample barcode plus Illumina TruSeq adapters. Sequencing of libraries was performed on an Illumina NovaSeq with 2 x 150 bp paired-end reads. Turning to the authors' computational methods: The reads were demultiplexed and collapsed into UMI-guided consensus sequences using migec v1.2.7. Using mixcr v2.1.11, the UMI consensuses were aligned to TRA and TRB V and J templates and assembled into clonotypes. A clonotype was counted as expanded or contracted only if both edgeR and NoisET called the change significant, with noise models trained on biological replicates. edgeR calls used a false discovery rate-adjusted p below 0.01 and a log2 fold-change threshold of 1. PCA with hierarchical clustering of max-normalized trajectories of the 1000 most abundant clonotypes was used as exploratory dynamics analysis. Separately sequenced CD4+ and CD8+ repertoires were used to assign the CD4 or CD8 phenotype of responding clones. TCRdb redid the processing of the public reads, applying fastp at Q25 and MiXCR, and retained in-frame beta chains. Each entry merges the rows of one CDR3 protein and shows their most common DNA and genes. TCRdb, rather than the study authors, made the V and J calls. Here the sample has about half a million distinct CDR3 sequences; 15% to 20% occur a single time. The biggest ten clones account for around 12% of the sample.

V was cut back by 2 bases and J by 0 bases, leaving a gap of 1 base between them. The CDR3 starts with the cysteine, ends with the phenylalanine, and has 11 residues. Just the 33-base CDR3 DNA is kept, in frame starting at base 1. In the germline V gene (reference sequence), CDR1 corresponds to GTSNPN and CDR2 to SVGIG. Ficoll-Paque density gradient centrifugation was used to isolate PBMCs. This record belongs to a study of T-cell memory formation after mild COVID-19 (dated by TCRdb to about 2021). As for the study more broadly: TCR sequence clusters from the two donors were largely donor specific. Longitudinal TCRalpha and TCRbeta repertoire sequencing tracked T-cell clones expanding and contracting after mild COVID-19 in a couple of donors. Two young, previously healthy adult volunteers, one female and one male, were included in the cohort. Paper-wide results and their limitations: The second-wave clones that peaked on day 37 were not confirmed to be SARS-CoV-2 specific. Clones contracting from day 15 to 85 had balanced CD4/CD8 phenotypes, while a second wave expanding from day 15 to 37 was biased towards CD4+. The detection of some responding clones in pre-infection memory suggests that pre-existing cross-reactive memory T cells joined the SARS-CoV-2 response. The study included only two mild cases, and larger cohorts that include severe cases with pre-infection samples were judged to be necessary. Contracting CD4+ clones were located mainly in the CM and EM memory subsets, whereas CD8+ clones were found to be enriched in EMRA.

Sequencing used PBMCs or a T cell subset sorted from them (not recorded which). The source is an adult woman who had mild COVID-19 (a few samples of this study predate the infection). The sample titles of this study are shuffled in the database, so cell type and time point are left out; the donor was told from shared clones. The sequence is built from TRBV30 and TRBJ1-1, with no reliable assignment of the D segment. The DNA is TGTGCCTGGAGTCTGAACACTGAAGCTTTCTTT. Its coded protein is CAWSLNTEAFF.